This entry concerns a single T cell receptor beta chain. The data belong to a study of blood T cell repertoires in COVID-19. Study background: Donors in the United States, Italy and Spain gave samples during acute or convalescent COVID-19. T cells, B-cell-depleted T cells, or PBMCs supplied cDNA or gDNA.

Authors' methods: Scientists estimated how many nucleated cells there were by amplifying reference gene primers. The method was immunoSEQ multiplex PCR; TCRdb's version includes in-frame clones alone and lacks a portion of them. V, J and clone size are taken as reported in that table, and D and trimming were inferred from the DNA itself. The sample has some 130,000 clones, more than 75% seen once. Seattle participants joined during active infection and were tracked over time. The germline V gene encodes CDR1 MNHEY and CDR2 SMNVEV (reference sequence). The V and J ends lost 9 bases and 6 bases, in that order; junction bases with no gene match: 18. CDR3 length: 18 amino acids.

J is TRBJ2-7 and V is TRBV27; 15 positions match TRBD2. Sequencing used peripheral blood. The sequence was collected from a woman in her 70s with COVID-19, enrolled during active disease. The CDR3 sequence is CASGTGTSGGRVSGEQYF. CDR3 nucleotide sequence: TGTGCCAGTGGAACCGGGACTAGCGGGGGGAGGGTGTCGGGCGAGCAGTACTTC.